The 26 T cell receptor beta chains presented below share a single source sample, sequenced in a study of cytomegalovirus exposure and HLA in healthy donors. Some clones are missing from TCRdb's copy, which holds only in-frame ones; the method was immunoSEQ multiplex PCR. Found here are 130,000 or so clones, approximately 90% of them singletons; the top ten hold about 1.9%. The sample was PBMCs. Receptors were obtained from a woman aged 18-30 years in good health and CMV-seronegative.

The chain joins TRBV11-3 to TRBJ2-1, with D perhaps TRBD1 (6 bases). Germline CDR1 SGHNT, CDR2 YENEEA. This CDR3 contains 15 residues. Between the trimmed V and J ends, which lost 5 bases and 4 bases, there was a span of 15 bases. The CDR3 loop is CASSPGGPAYNEQFF. The CDR3 DNA is TGTGCCAGCAGCCCTGGGGGCCCGGCGTACAATGAGCAGTTCTTC. The whole variable domain, remainder taken from reference TRBV11-3 and TRBJ2-1, is EAGVVQSPRYKIIEKKQPVAFWCNPISGHNTLYWYLQNLGQGPELLIRYENEEAVDDSQLPKDRFSAERLKGVDSTLKIQPAELGDSAVYLCASSPGGPAYNEQFFGPGTRLTVL.

This clone was observed a few times. This chain connects TRBV23-1 to TRBJ1-2; 8 bases line up with TRBD1. TRBV23-1 is designated an ORF whose function remains uncertain. There are 14 residues in the CDR3. Trimming removed 4 bases from V and 3 bases from J; junction bases left unmatched: 4. The CDR3 region is CASSPPDRDYGYTF. The DNA of the CDR3 is TGCGCCAGCAGTCCCCCGGACAGGGACTATGGCTACACCTTC.

V and J are TRBV27 and TRBJ2-5, with unresolved D. The CDR3 has 14 residues. V lost 5 bases and J lost 5, with 15 bases in between. Germline V gene data show CDR1 as MNHEY and CDR2 as SMNVEV (reference sequence). CDR3 loop: CASSTIARSETQYF. DNA of the CDR3: TGTGCCAGCAGTACAATAGCCCGGTCCGAGACCCAGTACTTC.

The chain links TRBV6-1 to TRBJ2-3; the match to TRBD2 covers 14 bases. The V segment lost 6 bases and the J segment 7 bases; nucleotides outside the gene matches: 6. Germline lookup yields CDR1 MNHNS and CDR2 SASEGT. The CDR3 has 15 residues. The CDR3 region is CASSPGLAGVYTQYF. The CDR3 DNA follows: TGTGCCAGCAGCCCGGGACTAGCGGGGGTTTATACGCAGTATTTT.

This sequence joins TRBV5-1 and TRBJ2-7, with 8 bases identical to TRBD2. The CDR3 totals 15 residues. J gave up 2 bases and V 0 bases, and 4 bases lay outside the gene matches. Germline V gene sequence: CDR1 SGHRS, CDR2 YFSETQ. The CDR3 DNA is TGCGCCAGCAGCTTGGAAGCGGGGGAGACCTACGAGCAGTACTTC. Amino acid sequence: CASSLEAGETYEQYF.

Only one count was recorded for this clone. The chain uses TRBV5-1 and TRBJ2-1; 12 bases agree with TRBD1. The germline gives CDR1 SGHRS, CDR2 YFSETQ. V lost 4 bases to trimming and J lost 7 bases; unmatched junction nucleotides: 9. This CDR3 spans 16 amino acids. CDR3 in DNA: TGCGCCAGCAGCCCAGCCGGGACAGGGGGCCAAAATGAGCAGTTCTTC. Its protein is CASSPAGTGGQNEQFF. The variable domain in full, with the rest retrieved from reference TRBV5-1 and TRBJ2-1, is KAGVTQTPRYLIKTRGQQVTLSCSPISGHRSVSWYQQTPGQGLQFLFEYFSETQRNKGNFPGRFSGRQFSNSRSEMNVSTLELGDSALYLCASSPAGTGGQNEQFFGPGTRLTVL.

The CDR3 DNA sequence: TGTGCCAGCAGCTTCGGTGGGAGTGCCTACAATGAGCAGTTCTTC. Amino acids: CASSFGGSAYNEQFF. V gene TRBV5-6 combines with J gene TRBJ2-1, with TRBD2 as a possible D gene (5 bases). The CDR3 sequence is 15 residues long. Trimming removed 2 bases at V and 2 bases at J, with 11 bases between. Germline V lookup: CDR1 SGHDT, CDR2 YYEEEE.

CDR3 in amino acids: CAIRDRVHNEQFF. The CDR3 nucleotides are TGTGCCATCAGGGACAGGGTCCACAATGAGCAGTTCTTC. The V and J genes are TRBV10-3 and TRBJ2-1, with 8 nucleotides matching TRBD1. This CDR3 has 13 amino acids. Per the germline V gene, CDR1 is ENHRY and CDR2 is SYGVKD. After removal of 6 bases from V and 5 bases from J, the junction contained 3 bases not matched to a gene.

The V gene is TRBV19, the J gene TRBJ2-7; the D gene is possibly TRBD1 (5 bases). V lost 6 bases, J lost 0 bases, and 9 bases lay in between. The CDR3 totals 13 residues. Germline V gene lookup returns CDR1 LNHDA and CDR2 SQIVND (reference sequence). This chain's CDR3 is CASSLDSSYEQYF. The DNA of the CDR3 is TGTGCCAGTAGCCTCGACAGCTCCTACGAGCAGTACTTC.

The rearrangement joins TRBV7-3 to TRBJ2-5; TRBD1 matches 10 bases. V gave up 0 bases and J gave up 4 bases; unmatched junction bases: 5. The germline CDR1 and CDR2 sequences are SGHTA and FQGTGA. The CDR3 is 16 residues long. CDR3 DNA sequence: TGTGCCAGCAGCTTAACGGGACAGGGGTTCGTAGAGACCCAGTACTTC. This sequence encodes CASSLTGQGFVETQYF.

This rearrangement joins TRBV4-3 to TRBJ2-2; 7 nucleotides agree with TRBD2. J gave up 1 base and V 5 bases, and 7 bases lay outside the gene matches. CDR3 size: 16 residues. From germline, CDR1 is LGHNA and CDR2 YSLEER. The CDR3 nucleotides read TGCGCCAGCAGCATACGGGCTAGCGGGAACACCGGGGAGCTGTTTTTT. Translated, it gives CASSIRASGNTGELFF.

This clone was detected a few times. V gene TRBV27 combines with J gene TRBJ2-7; D may be TRBD2 (7 bases). The V end was cut by 5 bases, the J end by 3 bases, with 41 bases between. Germline CDR1 and CDR2: MNHEY and SMNVEV (reference sequence). The CDR3 contains 23 residues. CDR3 nucleotides: TGTGCCAGCAGTCCTAAACCCCCCCCCAGAATAATAGTAGGGGGGGGGTCCCGCTACGAGCAGTACTTC. It specifies CASSPKPPPRIIVGGGSRYEQYF.

This clone was detected only once. The chain recombines TRBV19 with TRBJ2-7; D gene uncertain. There are 15 residues in the CDR3. V lost 3 bases, J lost 2 bases, and 14 bases lay in between. Germline CDR1 reads LNHDA; CDR2 reads SQIVND (reference sequence). CDR3 coding DNA: TGTGCCAGTAGTATCGGCGGAGATATTACCTACGAGCAGTACTTC. Protein sequence: CASSIGGDITYEQYF. The whole variable domain, filled in from reference TRBV19 and TRBJ2-7, reads DGGITQSPKYLFRKEGQNVTLSCEQNLNHDAMYWYRQDPGQGLRLIYYSQIVNDFQKGDIAEGYSVSREKKESFPLTVTSAQKNPTAFYLCASSIGGDITYEQYFGPGTRLTVT.

J is TRBJ2-3 and V is TRBV7-6, with D unclear. The CDR3 contains 12 residues. V lost 4 bases, J lost 6 bases, and 8 bases lay in between. Germline assignment: CDR1 SGHVS and CDR2 FNYEAQ. The CDR3 coding sequence is TGTGCCAGCAGCTCACTACGGGATACGCAGTATTTT. It is translated as CASSSLRDTQYF.

This sequence joins TRBV6-5 and TRBJ1-6; D is undetermined. V was shortened by 7 bases and J by 4 bases, with 11 bases between the two germline ends. In germline, CDR1 is MNHEY, CDR2 SVGAGI. CDR3 length equals 14 residues. CDR3 sequence reads: CASNHIGYNSPLHF. DNA for the CDR3: TGTGCCAGCAACCACATCGGGTATAATTCACCCCTCCACTTT.

The chain has TRBV5-1 and TRBJ1-1; D gene ambiguous. Germline assignment: CDR1 SGHRS and CDR2 YFSETQ. This CDR3 is 13 amino acids long. The V end was cut by 3 bases, the J end by 5 bases, with 11 bases between. The chain's CDR3 is CASSSNSGTEAFF. The CDR3, as DNA: TGCGCCAGCAGCTCCAACTCGGGGACTGAAGCTTTCTTT.

J is TRBJ2-1 and V is TRBV6-1; TRBD2 matches at 9 bases. This CDR3 region has 15 residues. CDR1 MNHNS and CDR2 SASEGT come from the germline V gene. V was pared by 10 bases and J by 6 bases, with 13 bases of the junction left unmatched. The CDR3 sequence is CATKRAGGVSNEQFF. The CDR3 region has the DNA TGTGCCACCAAGCGGGCGGGGGGGGTATCCAATGAGCAGTTCTTC.

CDR3 loop: CASSSAGAGKGKETQYF. The DNA for the CDR3 is TGCGCCAGCAGCTCTGCGGGAGCCGGAAAGGGGAAAGAGACCCAGTACTTC. The chain carries TRBV5-1 and TRBJ2-5, with 7 bases lining up with TRBD2. Germline CDR1 SGHRS, CDR2 YFSETQ. With V trimmed by 3 bases and J by 3 bases, 14 bases remained unmatched. This CDR3 region has 17 residues.

The genes are TRBV30 and TRBJ1-5; 10 positions agree with TRBD1. The length of the CDR3 is 14 residues. Germline CDR1 and CDR2: GTSNPN and SVGIG (reference sequence). V dropped 6 bases and J dropped 6; count of bases not matched to a gene: 8. The CDR3 DNA reads as TGTGCCTGCGGAACCGGGACAGGGGTTCAGCCCCAGCATTTT. It codes for CACGTGTGVQPQHF.

The J gene is TRBJ2-5, the V gene TRBV9; TRBD2 matches at 7 bases. The CDR3 length is 15 residues. V shed 0 bases, J shed 5 bases, and the junction held 7 bases outside the gene matches. Germline CDR1 and CDR2: SGDLS and YYNGEE. The CDR3 bases are TGTGCCAGCAGCGTAGTCGGGAGGCCGTGGGAGACCCAGTACTTC. It encodes CASSVVGRPWETQYF. The whole variable domain, filled in from reference TRBV9 and TRBJ2-5, reads DSGVTQTPKHLITATGQRVTLRCSPRSGDLSVYWYQQSLDQGLQFLIQYYNGEERAKGNILERFSAQQFPDLHSELNLSSLELGDSALYFCASSVVGRPWETQYFGPGTRLLVL.

The count of this clone is one. The same CDR3 can be traced to other DNA sequences in this sample. This CDR3 reads CACNQGLVNTEAFF. CDR3 coding DNA: TGTGCCTGTAATCAGGGGTTGGTGAACACTGAAGCTTTCTTT. This chain uses TRBV30 with TRBJ1-1; a possible D gene is TRBD1 (6 bases). V lost 6 bases and J lost 0, with 14 bases in between. The CDR3 extends over 14 amino acids. Germline V gene data show CDR1 as GTSNPN and CDR2 as SVGIG (reference sequence). Drawing the rest from reference TRBV30 and TRBJ1-1, the complete variable domain is SQTIHQWPATLVQPVGSPLSLECTVEGTSNPNLYWYRQAAGRGLQLLFYSVGIGQISSEVPQNLSASRPQDRQFILSSKKLLLSDSGFYLCACNQGLVNTEAFFGQGTRLTVV.

The chain recombines TRBV6-1 with TRBJ2-3; 11 bases agree with TRBD2. This CDR3 region has 14 residues. Trimming cost V 7 bases and J 1 base; bases outside gene matches: 1. CDR1 and CDR2 (germline): MNHNS, SASEGT. CDR3 loop: CASKLAGGTDTQYF. CDR3 coding DNA: TGTGCCAGCAAACTAGCGGGGGGCACAGATACGCAGTATTTT.

This clone has only one observation. The chain links TRBV7-8 to TRBJ1-1, with 8 nucleotides matching TRBD1. Germline V gives CDR1 SGHVS, CDR2 FQNEAQ. After removal of 0 bases from V and 4 bases from J, the junction contained 4 bases not matched to a gene. The CDR3 runs 15 residues. The CDR3 sequence is CASSLAIGQGTEAFF. The CDR3 DNA reads TGTGCCAGCAGCTTAGCAATAGGACAGGGCACTGAAGCTTTCTTT.

V usage is TRBV11-3 and J usage is TRBJ2-7, with D possibly being TRBD2 (6 bases). The CDR3 sequence is 14 residues long. CDR1 and CDR2 (germline): SGHNT, YENEEA. Trimming left V 1 base short and J 3 bases short, with 10 bases between. In DNA, the CDR3 is TGTGCCAGCAGCTTAGCTGGCGGGATCTACGAGCAGTACTTC. Translation gives CASSLAGGIYEQYF. Filled out from reference TRBV11-3 and TRBJ2-7, the complete variable domain reads EAGVVQSPRYKIIEKKQPVAFWCNPISGHNTLYWYLQNLGQGPELLIRYENEEAVDDSQLPKDRFSAERLKGVDSTLKIQPAELGDSAVYLCASSLAGGIYEQYFGPGTRLTVT.

The sample holds one count of this clone. The CDR3 loop is CASSYQRTGPNIQYF. DNA for the CDR3: TGTGCCAGCAGTTACCAAAGGACAGGGCCGAACATTCAGTACTTC. This chain joins TRBV6-5 and TRBJ2-4; 8 bases are shared with TRBD1. This CDR3 region has 15 residues. The J segment lost 7 bases and the V segment lost 2 bases, leaving 7 bases of the junction unmatched. CDR1 and CDR2 (germline): MNHEY, SVGAGI.

The J gene is TRBJ1-5, the V gene TRBV5-8; D is unclear. V lost 1 base to trimming and J lost 5 bases, with 16 bases between them. The CDR3 length is 16 residues. Germline assignment: CDR1 SGHTS and CDR2 YDEGEE. In nucleotides, the CDR3 is TGTGCCAGCAGCTTGTCGGGGAATTATGTCGATCAGCCCCAGCATTTT. This sequence encodes CASSLSGNYVDQPQHF.